One sample yielded the 28 T cell receptor beta chains listed below, sequenced in a study of graft-versus-host responses after intestinal transplantation. Their target antigens are unknown. Clones were sequenced by immunoSEQ multiplex PCR, and TCRdb holds only the in-frame ones, with some missing. The profile shows roughly 110,000 clones, around 94% of them singletons. The source material was unstimulated CD8+ T cells sorted from spleen or lymph node cells, sampled before transplant. The receptors derive from a human donor who was the organ donor for an intestinal transplant.

The CDR3 DNA is TGTGCCAGCCTGAAGGGGGACGAGCAGTACTTC. It translates to CASLKGDEQYF. The chain recombines TRBV27 with TRBJ2-7; perhaps TRBD1 as D (6 bases). Between the trimmed V and J ends, which lost 8 bases and 5 bases, there was a span of 10 bases. Per the germline V gene, CDR1 is MNHEY and CDR2 is SMNVEV (reference sequence). CDR3 length equals 11 residues.

V and J are TRBV5-1 and TRBJ2-1; TRBD1 matches 7 bases. CDR3 length: 15 amino acids. V lost 3 bases and J lost 0; bases outside the gene matches: 3. Germline-derived CDR1 and CDR2 are SGHRS and YFSETQ. The CDR3 DNA reads as TGCGCCAGCAGCTCGACAGGGAGCTCCTACAATGAGCAGTTCTTC. Encoded protein: CASSSTGSSYNEQFF.

This clone was seen a single time. The same CDR3 also results from other DNA sequences found in this sample. The chain joins TRBV19 to TRBJ1-1; D not resolved. Germline V gene sequence: CDR1 LNHDA, CDR2 SQIVND (reference sequence). This CDR3 comprises 13 residues. Deletions cut 3 bases from V and 1 base from J, with 6 bases between. CDR3 protein: CASSIGRNTEAFF. CDR3 nucleotides: TGTGCCAGTAGTATTGGACGGAACACTGAAGCTTTCTTT.

CDR3 loop: CASSLGLAGFNEQFF. The CDR3 DNA reads as TGTGCCAGCAGCCTAGGACTAGCGGGATTCAATGAGCAGTTCTTC. The chain links TRBV6-5 to TRBJ2-1; 12 bases fit TRBD2. V lost 6 bases and J lost 6; bases outside the gene matches: 6. Per germline, CDR1 MNHEY and CDR2 SVGAGI. CDR3 size: 15 residues.

The rearrangement links TRBV7-6 to TRBJ2-1; D perhaps matches TRBD2 (5 bases). Germline V lookup: CDR1 SGHVS, CDR2 FNYEAQ. The CDR3 is made up of 14 amino acids. V was pared by 2 bases and J by 7 bases, with 12 bases between. The CDR3 coding sequence is TGTGCCAGCAGCTTATTACCGGGGTCTAATGAGCAGTTCTTC. This sequence encodes CASSLLPGSNEQFF.

This clone occurred a few times. The CDR3 DNA is TGTGCCAGTAGTACCCCGGGGGCTGCTGGCTACACCTTC. Translation: CASSTPGAAGYTF. V usage is TRBV19 and J usage is TRBJ1-2, with a tentative D call TRBD1 (6 bases). V was pared by 4 bases and J by 7 bases, with 13 bases between. The CDR3 covers 13 residues. The germline gives CDR1 LNHDA, CDR2 SQIVND (reference sequence).

CDR3: CASMVNTGELFF. DNA of the CDR3: TGTGCCAGCATGGTGAACACCGGGGAGCTGTTTTTT. The V gene is TRBV6-1, the J gene TRBJ2-2; D ambiguous. The CDR3 has 12 residues. V lost 7 bases and J lost 1, with 4 bases in between. CDR1 is MNHNS, CDR2 SASEGT, per germline.

The chain combines TRBV18 with TRBJ2-5, with 8 bases aligning to TRBD2. CDR1 and CDR2 (germline): KGHSH, LQKENI. This CDR3 contains 16 residues. V trimming: 1 base; J trimming: 5 bases; junction bases outside the gene matches: 9. The CDR3 region has the DNA TGTGCCAGCTCACCACTAGCGGGACTTCGGGGGGAGACCCAGTACTTC. Its protein product is CASSPLAGLRGETQYF.

About this clone: Other nucleotide sequences from this sample produce the same CDR3. The chain employs TRBV27 and TRBJ2-7, with 11 positions matching TRBD1. V gave up 3 bases and J gave up 4 bases; unmatched junction bases: 2. The CDR3 contains 14 residues. Germline values: CDR1 MNHEY, CDR2 SMNVEV (reference sequence). The CDR3 coding sequence is TGTGCCAGCAGTTTCGGGACAGGGGGATACGAGCAGTACTTC. Its translation is CASSFGTGGYEQYF.

The chain is built from TRBV7-8 and TRBJ2-7, with TRBD2 identical over 16 bases. CDR1 and CDR2 from the germline V gene are SGHVS and FQNEAQ. Trimming at V came to 5 bases and at J to 6 bases, leaving 7 bases not matched to a gene. CDR3 length equals 16 residues. The CDR3 spells CASSLGLAGGPSEQYF. The CDR3 DNA is TGTGCCAGCAGCCTGGGACTAGCGGGAGGGCCCTCCGAGCAGTACTTC.

V usage is TRBV9 and J usage is TRBJ2-6; perhaps TRBD2 as D (6 bases). The CDR3 sequence is 18 residues long. In germline, CDR1 is SGDLS, CDR2 YYNGEE. Trimming stripped 0 bases from V and 0 bases from J, with 13 bases between. CDR3 sequence reads: CASSVGGGWFSGANVLTF. In DNA, the CDR3 is TGTGCCAGCAGCGTAGGGGGAGGATGGTTCTCTGGGGCCAACGTCCTGACTTTC.

The gene calls are TRBV5-6 and TRBJ1-5, with a weak D call TRBD1 (5 bases). This CDR3 has 14 residues. Trimming took 2 bases from V and 3 from J, leaving 9 bases between them. Germline V CDR1 and CDR2: SGHDT, YYEEEE. CDR3 sequence reads: CASSFGDPNQPQHF. The CDR3 DNA sequence: TGTGCCAGCAGCTTTGGGGACCCCAATCAGCCCCAGCATTTT.

The count of this clone is one. This chain links TRBV4-3 with TRBJ1-5; 7 nucleotides match TRBD1. Germline CDR1 LGHNA, CDR2 YSLEER. The CDR3 totals 15 residues. The V segment lost 3 bases and the J segment 3 bases; nucleotides outside the gene matches: 5. The CDR3 DNA sequence: TGCGCCAGCAGCCAGATCACAGGGGCCAATCAGCCCCAGCATTTT. Translation gives CASSQITGANQPQHF.

V usage is TRBV2 and J usage is TRBJ1-5; the match to TRBD1 covers 7 bases. Unmatched junction bases numbered 15, after V lost 7 bases and J lost 0 bases. The V gene's germline CDR1 is SNHLY and CDR2 FYNNEI. The CDR3 runs 18 residues. The CDR3 sequence is CASIGGTASYYSNQPQHF. The DNA for the CDR3 is TGTGCCAGCATTGGCGGGACAGCTTCCTATTATAGCAATCAGCCCCAGCATTTT.

V gene TRBV7-9 combines with J gene TRBJ1-4; the D gene is possibly TRBD1 (5 bases). Trimming stripped 10 bases from V and 4 bases from J, with 22 bases between. CDR1 and CDR2 from the germline V gene are SEHNR and FQNEAQ (reference sequence). This CDR3 has 16 residues. In DNA form, the CDR3 reads TGTGCCACCAGGATTACCGGGACGGACTATAATGAAAAACTGTTTTTT. Translation gives CATRITGTDYNEKLFF.

This chain joins TRBV5-6 and TRBJ2-7, with 7 bases aligning to TRBD1. The V and J ends lost 4 bases and 2 bases, in that order; junction bases with no gene match: 9. The CDR3 runs to 15 residues. Germline CDR1 and CDR2: SGHDT and YYEEEE. The chain's CDR3 is CASSQDRDPTYEQYF. DNA for the CDR3: TGTGCCAGCAGCCAAGACAGGGATCCTACCTACGAGCAGTACTTC.

The chain is built from TRBV9 and TRBJ2-1, with TRBD2 identical over 9 bases. With 4 bases clipped from V and 7 bases from J, the junction kept 9 bases outside the gene matches. CDR1 and CDR2 from the germline V gene are SGDLS and YYNGEE. The CDR3 length is 15 residues. As DNA, the CDR3 is TGTGCCAGCAGCTCCCGGTTTAGCGGGAGTAATGAGCAGTTCTTC. This translates into CASSSRFSGSNEQFF.

The V gene is TRBV19, the J gene TRBJ2-4; D perhaps matches TRBD1 (5 bases). This CDR3 contains 15 residues. The germline gives CDR1 LNHDA, CDR2 SQIVND (reference sequence). Trimming shortened V by 4 bases and J by 0 bases, and 10 bases separated the two germline ends. The CDR3 reads CASSSLRVAKNIQYF. The DNA for the CDR3 is TGTGCCAGTAGTAGTCTCAGGGTAGCCAAAAACATTCAGTACTTC.

The chain uses TRBV27 and TRBJ1-1; D remains unclear. The length of the CDR3 is 14 residues. CDR1 is MNHEY, CDR2 SMNVEV, per germline (reference sequence). V was clipped by 3 bases and J by 1 base, with 9 bases between them. This CDR3 is CASSFSGENTEAFF. In DNA, the CDR3 is TGTGCCAGCAGTTTTTCCGGGGAGAACACTGAAGCTTTCTTT.

The chain recombines TRBV27 with TRBJ2-1; TRBD2 aligns across 9 bases. With 0 bases clipped from V and 4 bases from J, the junction kept 1 base outside the gene matches. Germline CDR1 reads MNHEY; CDR2 reads SMNVEV (reference sequence). The CDR3 runs to 15 residues. The DNA of the CDR3 is TGTGCCAGCAGTTTATCCAGCGGGAGGTACAATGAGCAGTTCTTC. It specifies CASSLSSGRYNEQFF.

The chain combines TRBV4-1 with TRBJ2-4, with D uncertain. The germline V and J ends were trimmed by 0 bases and 8 bases, with 8 bases remaining between them. In germline, CDR1 is MGHRA, CDR2 YSYEKL. This CDR3 region has 13 residues. The CDR3 DNA sequence: TGCGCCAGCAGCCAAGATGCCCCCGACATTCAGTACTTC. Residues: CASSQDAPDIQYF.

The chain carries TRBV7-9 and TRBJ1-1, with D hard to call. This CDR3 region has 10 residues. Per the germline V gene, CDR1 is SEHNR and CDR2 is FQNEAQ (reference sequence). Trimming took off 2 bases at V and 11 bases at J, with 6 bases between the two ends. The CDR3 DNA sequence: TGTGCCAGCAGCTTACTAGGGGCTTTCTTT. This translates into CASSLLGAFF.

This chain links TRBV30 with TRBJ2-4, with TRBD2 matching 7 bases. Trimming cost V 3 bases and J 11 bases; bases outside gene matches: 7. This CDR3 contains 12 residues. CDR1 and CDR2 from the germline V gene are GTSNPN and SVGIG (reference sequence). CDR3 sequence reads: CAWRGQRGLQYF. The CDR3 coding sequence is TGTGCCTGGAGAGGCCAGCGGGGTCTTCAGTACTTC.

V usage is TRBV7-9 and J usage is TRBJ2-7, with TRBD2 matching over 8 bases. Germline CDR1 reads SEHNR; CDR2 reads FQNEAQ (reference sequence). V was pared by 6 bases and J by 3 bases, with 10 bases of the junction left unmatched. The length of the CDR3 is 15 residues. The CDR3: CASRFGLAGNYEQYF. The CDR3 nucleotides are TGTGCCAGCAGATTTGGACTAGCTGGAAACTACGAGCAGTACTTC.

This sequence joins TRBV4-1 and TRBJ2-1; no reliable D call. Trimming removed 0 bases at V and 0 bases at J, with 6 bases between. The V gene's germline CDR1 is MGHRA and CDR2 YSYEKL. The CDR3 length is 15 residues. The chain's CDR3 is CASSQDFPSYNEQFF. In DNA form, the CDR3 reads TGCGCCAGCAGCCAAGATTTCCCCTCCTACAATGAGCAGTTCTTC.

The chain couples TRBV27 to TRBJ2-5, with D maybe TRBD2 (6 bases). The J call is in doubt because the DNA end fits TRBJ2-7 better. The CDR3 has 11 amino acids. The germline V gene encodes CDR1 MNHEY and CDR2 SMNVEV (reference sequence). The CDR3 DNA is TGTGCCAGCAGTTTCGGGGGCGAGCAGTACTTC. Amino acid sequence: CASSFGGEQYF.

This rearrangement joins TRBV7-9 to TRBJ2-1; tentative D call: TRBD1 (6 bases). The CDR3 totals 13 residues. Germline CDR1 SEHNR, CDR2 FQNEAQ (reference sequence). V shed 5 bases and J shed 10 bases, with 15 bases lying between them. The CDR3 DNA reads TGTGCCAGCAGCCAACGAGACAGGACGGAGCAGTTCTTC. This sequence encodes CASSQRDRTEQFF.

The V call is TRBV7-9, the J call TRBJ2-1, with 12 positions matching TRBD1. Looked up from germline, CDR1 is SEHNR and CDR2 is FQNEAQ (reference sequence). V was pared by 5 bases and J by 6 bases, with 14 bases of the junction left unmatched. The CDR3 is 18 residues long. The CDR3 nucleotides are TGTGCCAGCAGCCCCCGGGACAGGGGGCCTTTCGGGTTCAATGAGCAGTTCTTC. Translated: CASSPRDRGPFGFNEQFF.